This T cell receptor (beta chain) was retrieved from a study of blood T cell repertoires in COVID-19. In the original workflow: It was from reference gene primer amplification that nucleated cell counts were estimated. Repertoires were generated with immunoSEQ multiplex PCR, while TCRdb's copy carries only in-frame clones and drops some. V, J and clone size derive from that table, while D and trimming were established from the DNA sequence. The table shows 150,000 to 200,000 clones, with 84% occurring only once. This clone was seen more than once but under ten times. Participants' reported clinical history set cohort assignment. The TCR originated in a man between 50 and 59 years old who had recovered from COVID-19. Sequencing was performed on PBMCs or T cells enriched from blood (not recorded which).

DNA of the CDR3: TGTGCCAGTAGTACCGGGATCCCCAATCAGCCCCAGCATTTT. Translation gives CASSTGIPNQPQHF. V is TRBV19 and J is TRBJ1-5; no firm D call. CDR1 and CDR2 from the germline V gene are LNHDA and SQIVND (reference sequence). Between the trimmed V and J ends, which lost 4 bases and 3 bases, there was a span of 10 bases. CDR3 length equals 14 residues.